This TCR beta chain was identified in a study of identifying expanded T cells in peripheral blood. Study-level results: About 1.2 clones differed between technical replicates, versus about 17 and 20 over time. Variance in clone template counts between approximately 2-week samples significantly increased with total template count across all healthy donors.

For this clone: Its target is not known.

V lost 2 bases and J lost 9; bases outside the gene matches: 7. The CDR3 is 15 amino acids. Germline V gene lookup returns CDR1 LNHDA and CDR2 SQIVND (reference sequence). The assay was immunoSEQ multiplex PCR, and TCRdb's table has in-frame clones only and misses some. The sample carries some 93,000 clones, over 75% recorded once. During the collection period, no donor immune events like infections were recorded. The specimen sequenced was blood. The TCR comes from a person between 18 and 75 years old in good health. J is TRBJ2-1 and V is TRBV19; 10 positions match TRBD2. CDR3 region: CASSIKLAGVSEQFF. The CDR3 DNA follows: TGTGCCAGTAGTATAAAGCTAGCGGGAGTGAGTGAGCAGTTCTTC.